This is a list of T cell receptor beta chains from one sample in a study of shared clonotypes between healthy human individuals. Sequencing used immunoSEQ multiplex PCR; TCRdb keeps in-frame clones, though not all of them. The sample comprises 1 million to 1.3 million clones, approximately 80% of which are singletons, and roughly 0.61% rests with the top ten. The sample taken for sequencing was memory CD4+ T cells from PBMCs. These receptor sequences come from a man younger than 35 in good health. Some clones in this sample may be carry-over from other donors' samples. CDR3s include the opening cysteine and the closing phenylalanine or tryptophan. The D gene is left open where the match is weak. The listing skips clone size in some rows; elsewhere it reads once, few, many or a size class.

V gene	J gene	D gene	clone size	CDR3 protein	CDR3 DNA
TRBV5-6	TRBJ2-7	NA	NA	CASSLVGGGSNEQYF	TGTGCCAGCAGCTTGGTTGGAGGGGGGTCCAACGAGCAGTACTTC
TRBV7-8	TRBJ2-1	NA	NA	CASSLVPGGHYNEQFF	TGTGCCAGCAGCTTAGTTCCCGGCGGGCACTACAATGAGCAGTTCTTC
TRBV28	TRBJ2-6	NA	NA	CASSLQRRARGVTGANVLTF	TGTGCCAGCAGTTTACAGAGGAGGGCGAGGGGTGTGACTGGGGCCAACGTCCTGACTTTC
TRBV6-5	TRBJ2-5	NA	NA	CASRPLWGETQYF	TGTGCCAGCAGACCCCTATGGGGAGAGACCCAGTACTTC
TRBV7-6	TRBJ2-3	NA	few	CASSPGMGSTDTQYF	TGTGCCAGCAGCCCCGGTATGGGAAGCACAGATACGCAGTATTTT
TRBV28	TRBJ1-5	NA	few	CASRVGPEQHF	TGTGCCAGCAGGGTAGGACCGGAACAGCATTTT
TRBV7-3	TRBJ2-2	TRBD2	NA	CASSLGPPGGSGELFF	TGTGCCAGCAGCTTAGGTCCCCCGGGAGGGAGCGGGGAGCTGTTTTTT
TRBV5-1	TRBJ2-7	TRBD1	NA	CASSPGRDRVTYEQYF	TGCGCCAGCAGCCCCGGCCGGGACAGGGTAACCTACGAGCAGTACTTC
TRBV4-1	TRBJ2-7	TRBD1	NA	CASSQDWGQGIYEQYF	TGCGCCAGCAGCCAAGATTGGGGACAGGGAATCTACGAGCAGTACTTC
TRBV7-6	TRBJ2-7	TRBD2	NA	CASSPSTALAGGFYEQYF	TGTGCCAGCAGCCCTAGCACGGCACTAGCGGGGGGCTTCTACGAGCAGTACTTC
TRBV9	TRBJ2-3	TRBD2	NA	CASSVTSGNTDTQYF	TGTGCCAGCAGCGTGACTAGCGGGAACACAGATACGCAGTATTTT
TRBV5-4	TRBJ2-1	TRBD2	NA	CASSSRAGSYNEQFF	TGTGCCAGCAGCTCAAGAGCGGGGTCCTACAATGAGCAGTTCTTC
TRBV6-5	TRBJ2-3	NA	many	CASSWGLATDTQYF	TGTGCCAGCAGTTGGGGACTGGCCACAGATACGCAGTATTTT
TRBV4-1	TRBJ2-7	TRBD2	NA	CASSQDRTAGAYEQYF	TGCGCCAGCAGCCAAGATCGTACAGCGGGAGCCTACGAGCAGTACTTC
TRBV18	TRBJ1-2	NA	NA	CASSQDQGMGGYTF	TGTGCCAGCTCACAAGATCAGGGAATGGGGGGCTACACCTTC
TRBV28	TRBJ1-5	NA	NA	CASSLSPSGFPGKQPQHF	TGTGCCAGCAGTTTGTCCCCCAGCGGCTTCCCTGGGAAACAGCCCCAGCATTTT
TRBV6-1	TRBJ1-5	NA	NA	CASSAQLNQPQHF	TGTGCCAGCAGTGCCCAGTTAAATCAGCCCCAGCATTTT
TRBV30	TRBJ2-3	TRBD1	NA	CAWSLIGTGEEADTQYF	TGTGCCTGGAGCTTAATTGGGACAGGTGAAGAAGCAGATACGCAGTATTTT
TRBV28	TRBJ1-2	TRBD1	few	CASQTGNYGYTF	TGTGCCAGTCAGACAGGGAACTATGGCTACACCTTC
TRBV5-1	TRBJ1-1	NA	NA	CASSFGNTNTEAFF	TGCGCCAGCAGCTTTGGCAACACGAACACTGAAGCTTTCTTT
TRBV30	TRBJ1-5	NA	NA	CAWSLPGTGNQPQHF	TGTGCCTGGAGTCTCCCCGGGACTGGCAATCAGCCCCAGCATTTT
TRBV5-1	TRBJ2-7	NA	NA	CASSLGGTLTYEQYF	TGCGCCAGCAGCTTGGGAGGAACCCTCACCTACGAGCAGTACTTC
TRBV28	TRBJ2-1	TRBD1	NA	CASRTGTGAWYEQFF	TGTGCCAGCAGAACCGGGACAGGGGCCTGGTATGAGCAGTTCTTC
TRBV7-9	TRBJ1-1	NA	NA	CASRSRTEYTEAFF	TGTGCCAGCAGATCAAGGACAGAATACACTGAAGCTTTCTTT
TRBV4-3	TRBJ1-3	NA	NA	CASSPTGSSGNTIYF	TGCGCCAGCAGCCCGACCGGTAGCTCTGGAAACACCATATATTTT
TRBV4-1	TRBJ2-3	NA	once	CASSQGEQDSTDTQYF	TGCGCCAGCAGCCAAGGGGAACAGGATTCGACAGATACGCAGTATTTT
TRBV5-1	TRBJ2-5	NA	NA	CASSLYGGAEETQYF	TGCGCCAGCAGCTTGTATGGGGGAGCGGAAGAGACCCAGTACTTC
TRBV29-1	TRBJ2-5	NA	NA	CSAASYGYEYF	TGCAGCGCCGCTAGTTACGGTTATGAGTACTTC
TRBV6-1	TRBJ2-7	NA	NA	CASRGAREQYF	TGTGCCAGCCGAGGTGCCCGGGAGCAGTACTTC
TRBV7-2	TRBJ2-3	NA	once	CASSLSGGTDTQYF	TGTGCCAGCAGCCTTAGCGGTGGCACAGATACGCAGTATTTT
TRBV6-5	TRBJ1-5	NA	NA	CASSYNRFRNQPQHF	TGTGCCAGCAGTTACAATAGGTTCCGCAATCAGCCCCAGCATTTT
TRBV7-9	TRBJ1-6	TRBD1	NA	CASSPGTANSPLHF	TGTGCCAGCAGCCCAGGGACAGCGAATTCACCCCTCCACTTT
TRBV5-1	TRBJ2-7	TRBD1	NA	CASSFFTLGQGVYEQYF	TGCGCCAGCAGCTTTTTTACCCTAGGACAGGGCGTCTACGAGCAGTACTTC
TRBV7-9	TRBJ1-2	TRBD1	NA	CASSNSGTGYGYTF	TGTGCCAGCAGCAACTCCGGGACAGGGTATGGCTACACCTTC
TRBV18	TRBJ2-5	NA	NA	CASYGEAETQYF	TGTGCCAGCTATGGAGAAGCGGAGACCCAGTACTTC
TRBV5-1	TRBJ2-5	NA	NA	CASSPRLVRETQYF	TGCGCCAGCAGCCCCCGACTAGTGAGGGAGACCCAGTACTTC
TRBV5-6	TRBJ2-3	NA	few	CASSLGTRLGTDTQYF	TGTGCCAGCAGCCTCGGGACCCGCCTGGGCACAGATACGCAGTATTTT
TRBV28	TRBJ2-7	TRBD1	NA	CASNPGQALYEQYF	TGTGCCAGCAACCCGGGACAGGCCCTCTACGAGCAGTACTTC
TRBV10-3	TRBJ2-7	TRBD2	NA	CAITPASGSSSYEQYF	TGTGCCATCACACCGGCTAGCGGGAGCTCGTCCTACGAGCAGTACTTC
TRBV9	TRBJ1-4	NA	NA	CASSGTDNEKLFF	TGTGCCAGCAGCGGGACGGATAATGAAAAACTGTTTTTT
TRBV15	TRBJ2-1	TRBD2	NA	CATSRDSPVTSGAYNEQFF	TGTGCCACCAGCAGAGATTCGCCGGTCACTAGCGGGGCATACAATGAGCAGTTCTTC
TRBV6-1	TRBJ1-2	NA	NA	CASSESLANYGYTF	TGTGCCAGCAGTGAAAGCTTAGCAAACTATGGCTACACCTTC
TRBV27	TRBJ1-1	NA	NA	CASSFNVNTEAFF	TGTGCCAGCAGTTTTAATGTTAACACTGAAGCTTTCTTT
TRBV7-8	TRBJ1-1	NA	NA	CASSLNRHTEAFF	TGTGCCAGCAGCTTAAACAGGCACACTGAAGCTTTCTTT